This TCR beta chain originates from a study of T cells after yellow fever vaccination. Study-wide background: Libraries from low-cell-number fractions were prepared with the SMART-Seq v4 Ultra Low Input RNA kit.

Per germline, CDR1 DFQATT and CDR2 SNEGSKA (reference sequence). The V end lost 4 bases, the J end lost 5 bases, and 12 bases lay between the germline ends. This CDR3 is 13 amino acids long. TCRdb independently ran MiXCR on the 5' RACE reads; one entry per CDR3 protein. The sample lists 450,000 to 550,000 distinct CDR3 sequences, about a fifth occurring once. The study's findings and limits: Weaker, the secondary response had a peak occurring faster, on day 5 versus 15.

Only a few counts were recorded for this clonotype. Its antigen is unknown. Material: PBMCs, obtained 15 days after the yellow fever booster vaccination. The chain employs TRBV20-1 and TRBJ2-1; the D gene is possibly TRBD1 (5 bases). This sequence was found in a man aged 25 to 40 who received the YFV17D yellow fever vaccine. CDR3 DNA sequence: TGCAGTGCTACAGGGCCCCAAAACAATGAGCAGTTCTTC. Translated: CSATGPQNNEQFF.